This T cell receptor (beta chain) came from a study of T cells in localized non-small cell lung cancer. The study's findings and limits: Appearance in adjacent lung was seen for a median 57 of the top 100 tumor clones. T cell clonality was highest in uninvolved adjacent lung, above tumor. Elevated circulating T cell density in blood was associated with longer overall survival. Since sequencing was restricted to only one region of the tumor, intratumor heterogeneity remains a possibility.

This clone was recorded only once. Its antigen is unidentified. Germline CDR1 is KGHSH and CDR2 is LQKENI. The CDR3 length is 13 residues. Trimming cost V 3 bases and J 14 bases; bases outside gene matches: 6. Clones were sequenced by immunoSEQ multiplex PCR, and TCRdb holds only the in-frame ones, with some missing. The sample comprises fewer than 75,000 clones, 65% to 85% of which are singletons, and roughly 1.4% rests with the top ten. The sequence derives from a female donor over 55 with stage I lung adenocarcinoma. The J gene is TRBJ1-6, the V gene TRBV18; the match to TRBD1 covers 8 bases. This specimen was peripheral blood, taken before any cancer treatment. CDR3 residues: CASSPGQGMALHF. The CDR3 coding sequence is TGTGCCAGCTCACCCGGACAGGGTATGGCCCTCCACTTT.